This T cell receptor (beta chain) was captured by sequencing in a study of radiation and T cells in renal cell carcinoma. The table came from immunoSEQ multiplex PCR; TCRdb's copy has only in-frame clones and leaves some out. Of just over 95,000 clones in the sample, 65% to 90% were seen once. Time point in this sample: baseline pretreatment blood. Treatment meaning: 15 Gy SBRT to primary tumor, nephrectomy 4 weeks later. The CDR3 totals 15 residues. Germline-derived CDR1 and CDR2 are SQVTM and ANQGSEA. The sample in question was blood, obtained from a patient whose treatment included radiotherapy and nephrectomy. The clonotype comes from a man over 45 with renal cell carcinoma. This chain connects TRBV29-1 to TRBJ2-5, with 14 bases identical to TRBD2. The better agreement between TRBJ2-7 and the DNA end casts doubt on the J call. The CDR3 DNA reads TGCAGCGTTGTAGGGACTAGCGGGAGCTTATACGAGCAGTACTTC. It translates to CSVVGTSGSLYEQYF.